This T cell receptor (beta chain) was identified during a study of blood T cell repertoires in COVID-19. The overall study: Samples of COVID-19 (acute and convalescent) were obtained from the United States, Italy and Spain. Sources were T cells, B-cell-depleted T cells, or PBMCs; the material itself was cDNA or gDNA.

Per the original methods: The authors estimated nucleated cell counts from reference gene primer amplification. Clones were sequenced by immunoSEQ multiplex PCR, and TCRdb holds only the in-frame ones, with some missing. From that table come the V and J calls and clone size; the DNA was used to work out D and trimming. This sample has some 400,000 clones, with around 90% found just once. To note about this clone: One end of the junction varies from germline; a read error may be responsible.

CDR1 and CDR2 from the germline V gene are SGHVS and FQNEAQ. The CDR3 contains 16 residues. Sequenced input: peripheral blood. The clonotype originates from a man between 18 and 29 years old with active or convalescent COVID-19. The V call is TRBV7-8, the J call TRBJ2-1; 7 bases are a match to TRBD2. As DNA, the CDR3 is TGTGCCAGTAGCTCCCACGCTAGCGGAGGCTACAATGAGCAGTTCTTC. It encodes CASSSHASGGYNEQFF.